This is a list of T cell receptor beta chains from one sample in a study of blood T cell repertoires in COVID-19. TCRdb's table, derived via immunoSEQ multiplex PCR, lists solely in-frame clones and lacks some. In the table there are a few hundred thousand clones, about 88% of which are singletons. The sample comprised peripheral blood. Receptor source: a human donor in a cohort sampled during active COVID-19. CDR3s leave out the opening cysteine and the closing phenylalanine or tryptophan. Size values are once, few and many counts, or a class for expanded clones, and some rows have none.

V gene | clone size | CDR3 length | CDR3 protein
TRBV3-1/TRBV3-2 | . | 14 | ASSQYQGALLGGYT
TRBV5-1 | . | 12 | ASSLQGGATEAF
TRBV10-3 | . | 13 | ATSLASSGANVLT
TRBV5-5 | . | 13 | ASSLGWTGRDGYT
TRBV19 | . | 16 | ASNPNSPTGWLDQPQH
TRBV24-1 | . | 12 | ATSDSGQYNEQF
TRBV28 | . | 13 | ASRSLPAGGNKQY
TRBV5-4 | once | 13 | ASRAGGLSTGELF
TRBV7-2 | . | 13 | ASSLTYGSYNEQF
TRBV4-2 | few | 13 | ASSQGGQGLYEQY
TRBV2 | . | 13 | ASSEVGIANYGYT
TRBV4-1 | . | 16 | ASSQLALAGGGTGELF
TRBV19 | . | 12 | ASSKETGITEAF
TRBV24-1 | . | 12 | ATSDWDSKNTQY
TRBV2 | . | 15 | ASTLRSPGTGGETQY
TRBV6-5 | . | 13 | ASSRTGARVNTIY
TRBV12-3/TRBV12-4 | . | 10 | ASKPPGGELF
TRBV9 | . | 14 | ASSVFERGAYYEQY
TRBV10-3 | . | 12 | AISEQGAHTEAF
TRBV4-1 | few | 13 | ASSQDHQVLYGYT
TRBV19 | . | 14 | ASCSPGTRVTGELF
TRBV7-3 | . | 13 | ASSLYGGKNTEAF
TRBV6-6 | few | 10 | ASRDSSYEQY
TRBV9 | . | 11 | ASSVGTGAEAF
TRBV6-5 | . | 13 | ASSYWTGQLREQY
TRBV7-9 | . | 12 | ASSPLGTDYEQY
TRBV6-2/TRBV6-3 | . | 9 | ASSRGQTAF
TRBV4-1 | . | 12 | ASSQLAGGNEQF